The 25 T cell receptor beta chains given below trace back to one sample, sequenced in a study of blood T cell repertoires in COVID-19. Clones were sequenced by immunoSEQ multiplex PCR, and TCRdb holds only the in-frame ones, with some missing. Among 250,000 or so clones listed, roughly 89% were seen once. Sample: PBMCs or T cells enriched from blood (not recorded which). These receptors originate from a man aged 40-49 years who had recovered from COVID-19.

This clone was seen only once. The chain couples TRBV4-1 to TRBJ1-4, with D tentatively TRBD1 (6 bases). Germline CDR1 reads MGHRA; CDR2 reads YSYEKL. The CDR3 runs to 14 residues. The V gene lost 3 bases and the J gene lost 5 bases, with 10 bases spanning the gap. This chain's CDR3 is CASSHGRGNEKLFF. The CDR3 DNA sequence: TGCGCCAGCAGCCACGGGAGGGGGAATGAAAAACTGTTTTTT.

This chain uses TRBV29-1 with TRBJ2-1; D unresolved. Trimming pared 4 bases from V and 4 bases from J, leaving 11 bases between. This CDR3 is 13 amino acids long. Per the germline V gene, CDR1 is SQVTM and CDR2 is ANQGSEA. Here the CDR3 reads CSVVARDYNEQFF. The CDR3 region has the DNA TGCAGCGTTGTGGCTAGAGATTACAATGAGCAGTTCTTC.

The CDR3, as DNA: TGTGCCAGCGCCGGGGACTCCTACGAGCAGTACTTC. This sequence encodes CASAGDSYEQYF. This chain uses TRBV28 with TRBJ2-7; TRBD2 might be the D (5 bases). Trimming took 8 bases from V and 0 from J, leaving 8 bases between them. CDR1 and CDR2 (germline): MDHEN, SYDVKM. The CDR3 extends over 12 amino acids. Using reference TRBV28 and TRBJ2-7 for the parts outside the CDR3, the full variable domain is DVKVTQSSRYLVKRTGEKVFLECVQDMDHENMFWYRQDPGLGLRLIYFSYDVKMKEKGDIPEGYSVSREKKERFSLILESASTNQTSMYLCASAGDSYEQYFGPGTRLTVT.

The chain joins TRBV29-1 to TRBJ2-5; perhaps TRBD1 as D (6 bases). Germline values: CDR1 SQVTM, CDR2 ANQGSEA. Trimming removed 7 bases at V and 5 bases at J, with 20 bases between. The CDR3 has 14 amino acids. CDR3 nucleotides: TGCAGCGGGGTAGTGGGGGCGGGTTGGGAGACCCAGTACTTC. Amino acids: CSGVVGAGWETQYF.

V usage is TRBV6-5 and J usage is TRBJ1-2; D may be TRBD1 (6 bases). This CDR3 comprises 15 residues. Looked up from germline, CDR1 is MNHEY and CDR2 is SVGAGI. Trimming removed 0 bases from V and 1 base from J, with 9 bases in between. For the CDR3, the DNA is TGTGCCAGCAGTTACTCTCCGGACAGTAACTATGGCTACACCTTC. This encodes CASSYSPDSNYGYTF.

J is TRBJ1-2 and V is TRBV4-1; 7 positions agree with TRBD1. The CDR3 loop spans 19 amino acids. With V trimmed by 0 bases and J by 0 bases, 13 bases remained unmatched. Germline lookup yields CDR1 MGHRA and CDR2 YSYEKL. The CDR3 DNA is TGCGCCAGCAGCCAAGATCCCTCGGGACAGAATATAGCTAACTATGGCTACACCTTC. This sequence encodes CASSQDPSGQNIANYGYTF.

The chain combines TRBV14 with TRBJ2-7; D remains ambiguous. This CDR3 has 14 amino acids. Germline V gene data show CDR1 as SGHDN and CDR2 as FVKESK. V lost 3 bases, J lost 5 bases, and 14 bases lay in between. This CDR3 is CASSQVFPSDEQYF. CDR3 nucleotides: TGTGCCAGCAGCCAGGTATTCCCATCGGACGAGCAGTACTTC.

The chain couples TRBV5-6 to TRBJ2-1; D possibly corresponds to TRBD1 (6 bases). Germline lookup yields CDR1 SGHDT and CDR2 YYEEEE. The germline V and J ends were trimmed by 0 bases and 16 bases, with 14 bases remaining between them. This CDR3 spans 12 amino acids. CDR3 nucleotides: TGTGCCAGCAGCTTGGCGGGCAGGGGTGTTTTCTTC. Its protein product is CASSLAGRGVFF.

J is TRBJ2-1 and V is TRBV28; 7 bases line up with TRBD1. CDR1 is MDHEN and CDR2 is SYDVKM in the germline V gene. Losses at the gene ends were 7 bases for V and 2 bases for J; bases not matched to a gene: 14. This CDR3 spans 17 amino acids. For the CDR3, the DNA is TGTGCCAGCAAGACAGGGTATTCTTTCCAAACCTACAATGAGCAGTTCTTC. Its protein is CASKTGYSFQTYNEQFF.

This clone was found a few times. The genes are TRBV7-9 and TRBJ1-1; D remains unclear. The CDR3 length is 15 residues. Germline-derived CDR1 and CDR2 are SEHNR and FQNEAQ (reference sequence). The V end was cut by 7 bases, the J end by 1 base, with 16 bases between. The CDR3 region is CASTNSWEQNTEAFF. DNA of the CDR3: TGTGCCAGCACCAACTCGTGGGAGCAGAACACTGAAGCTTTCTTT.

The V gene is TRBV29-1, the J gene TRBJ2-7; 11 nucleotides align to TRBD1. The CDR3 has 15 residues. Germline loops: CDR1 SQVTM, CDR2 ANQGSEA. V shed 6 bases and J 1 base; nucleotides not matched to a gene: 8. The CDR3 loop is CSVDNRDRGSYEQYF. CDR3 sequence (DNA): TGCAGCGTAGACAACCGGGACAGGGGGTCCTACGAGCAGTACTTC.

This clone occurred once. The chain is built from TRBV4-3 and TRBJ2-2; D is ambiguous. V shed 1 base and J shed 4 bases, with 7 bases lying between them. Germline CDR1 is LGHNA and CDR2 is YSLEER. The CDR3 has 14 residues. CDR3 nucleotides: TGCGCCAGCAGCCAAGGACGGAGCACCGGGGAGCTGTTTTTT. Protein sequence: CASSQGRSTGELFF.

This clone was picked up one time. V is TRBV5-1 and J is TRBJ2-7, with 8 bases that match TRBD1. V was pared by 5 bases and J by 3 bases, with 1 base of the junction left unmatched. This CDR3 has 12 residues. The germline V gene has CDR1 SGHRS and CDR2 YFSETQ. The CDR3 region is CASRGQDYEQYF. Here the CDR3 DNA reads TGCGCCAGCAGGGGACAGGACTACGAGCAGTACTTC.

The genes are TRBV3-1 (or the pseudogene TRBV3-2) and TRBJ1-2; TRBD1 matches 9 bases. Germline assignment: CDR1 LGHDT and CDR2 YNNKEL (reference sequence). The J segment lost 6 bases and the V segment lost 2 bases, leaving 13 bases of the junction unmatched. This CDR3 region has 17 residues. CDR3 bases: TGTGCCAGCAGCCAACGGGGACAGGGACGTGGTATCGATGGCTACACCTTC. This sequence encodes CASSQRGQGRGIDGYTF.

This chain joins TRBV7-2 and TRBJ1-1; D is undetermined. This CDR3 has 16 residues. Germline V lookup: CDR1 SGHTA, CDR2 FQGNSA. Trimming pared 5 bases from V and 4 bases from J, leaving 20 bases between. In nucleotides, the CDR3 is TGTGCCAGCAGCCCGGTTCTCCCGGGTCGGGTCACTGAAGCTTTCTTT. This translates into CASSPVLPGRVTEAFF.

The V call is TRBV18, the J call TRBJ1-2; 10 nucleotides match TRBD1. The CDR3 runs 14 residues. CDR1 is KGHSH and CDR2 is LQKENI in the germline V gene. V was clipped by 1 base and J by 5 bases; unmatched bases: 1. The DNA for the CDR3 is TGTGCCAGCTCACCACAGGACAGGGGGTATGGCTACACCTTC. The encoded protein is CASSPQDRGYGYTF.

The rearrangement links TRBV7-8 to TRBJ1-2; D gene ambiguous. The length of the CDR3 is 13 residues. With 5 bases removed from V and 8 bases from J, the gap between germline ends came to 15 bases. CDR1 and CDR2 (germline): SGHVS, FQNEAQ. CDR3 bases: TGTGCCAGCAGCCCCCCTGAGGGTCGGGGCTACACCTTC. Protein product: CASSPPEGRGYTF.

The chain uses TRBV11-2 and TRBJ1-2; no clear D gene. The germline CDR1 and CDR2 sequences are SGHAT and FQNNGV. This CDR3 comprises 16 residues. Trimming cost V 5 bases and J 8 bases, with 24 bases left between them. The CDR3 loop reads CASSPTGYGAAHGYTF. CDR3 coding DNA: TGTGCCAGCAGCCCCACCGGGTACGGAGCCGCGCACGGCTACACCTTC.

The genes are TRBV25-1 and TRBJ1-6; perhaps TRBD1 as D (6 bases). CDR3 length equals 17 residues. The germline CDR1 and CDR2 sequences are MGHDK and SYGVNS. V lost 1 base and J lost 4, with 14 bases in between. Here the CDR3 reads CASSELGDIRYNSPLHF. DNA of the CDR3: TGTGCCAGCAGTGAATTGGGGGACATTCGATATAATTCACCCCTCCACTTT.

The rearrangement links TRBV29-1 to TRBJ2-5; D remains ambiguous. V was pared by 1 base and J by 4 bases, with 10 bases between. Germline V lookup: CDR1 SQVTM, CDR2 ANQGSEA. The length of the CDR3 is 13 residues. CDR3 in amino acids: CSVEGAVGETQYF. The CDR3 nucleotides are TGCAGCGTTGAAGGGGCAGTGGGAGAGACCCAGTACTTC.

The V call is TRBV19, the J call TRBJ1-5, with 8 positions matching TRBD1. The CDR3 consists of 17 residues. Losses at the gene ends were 4 bases for V and 0 bases for J; bases not matched to a gene: 8. Germline V CDR1 and CDR2: LNHDA, SQIVND (reference sequence). Written as DNA, the CDR3 is TGTGCCAGTAGTACAGGGGGCCCAGGGAATAGCAATCAGCCCCAGCATTTT. Translation: CASSTGGPGNSNQPQHF.

The rearrangement links TRBV7-8 to TRBJ2-2, with TRBD2 matching over 7 bases. The length of the CDR3 is 15 residues. Losses at the gene ends were 1 base for V and 3 bases for J; bases not matched to a gene: 2. CDR1 is SGHVS and CDR2 is FQNEAQ in the germline V gene. The CDR3 loop reads CASSLERGYTGELFF. The CDR3 DNA reads TGTGCCAGCAGCTTAGAGCGGGGTTACACCGGGGAGCTGTTTTTT.

J is TRBJ2-3 and V is TRBV4-2, with TRBD2 matching 9 bases. The CDR3 runs 17 residues. CDR1 and CDR2 from the germline V gene are LGHNA and YNFKEQ. The J segment lost 2 bases and the V segment lost 1 base, leaving 7 bases of the junction unmatched. The CDR3 reads CASSQAASGVSTDTQYF. CDR3 nucleotide sequence: TGTGCCAGCAGCCAAGCCGCTAGCGGGGTATCCACAGATACGCAGTATTTT.

This sequence joins TRBV11-2 and TRBJ2-7; D perhaps matches TRBD1 (5 bases). Germline V lookup: CDR1 SGHAT, CDR2 FQNNGV. The CDR3 length is 15 residues. V was pared by 5 bases and J by 2 bases, with 16 bases between. Written as DNA, the CDR3 is TGTGCCAGCAGCCCTATGGGTGGGGCCACCTACGAGCAGTACTTC. The encoded protein is CASSPMGGATYEQYF. The variable domain in full, completed from reference TRBV11-2 and TRBJ2-7, reads EAGVAQSPRYKIIEKRQSVAFWCNPISGHATLYWYQQILGQGPKLLIQFQNNGVVDDSQLPKDRFSAERLKGVDSTLKIQPAKLEDSAVYLCASSPMGGATYEQYFGPGTRLTVT.

This chain links TRBV7-8 with TRBJ1-2, with no clear D. The CDR3 contains 12 residues. With 5 bases removed from V and 3 bases from J, the gap between germline ends came to 7 bases. Germline V gene sequence: CDR1 SGHVS, CDR2 FQNEAQ. CDR3 residues: CASSPLDYGYTF. The CDR3 DNA sequence: TGTGCCAGCAGCCCCTTAGACTATGGCTACACCTTC.